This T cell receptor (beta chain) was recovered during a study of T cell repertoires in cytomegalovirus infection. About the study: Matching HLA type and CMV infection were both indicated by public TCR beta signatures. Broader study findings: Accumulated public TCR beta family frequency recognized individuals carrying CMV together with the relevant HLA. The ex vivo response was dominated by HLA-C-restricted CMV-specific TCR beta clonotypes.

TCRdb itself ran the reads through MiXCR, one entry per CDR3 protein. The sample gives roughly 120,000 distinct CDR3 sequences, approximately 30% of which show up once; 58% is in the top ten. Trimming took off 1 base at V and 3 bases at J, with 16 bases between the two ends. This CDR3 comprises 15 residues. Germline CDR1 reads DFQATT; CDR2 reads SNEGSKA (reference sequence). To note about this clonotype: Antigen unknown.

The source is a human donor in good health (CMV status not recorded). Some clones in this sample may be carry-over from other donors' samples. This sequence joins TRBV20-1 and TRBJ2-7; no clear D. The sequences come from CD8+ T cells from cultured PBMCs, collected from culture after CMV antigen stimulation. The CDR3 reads CSARVSGNHIYEQYF. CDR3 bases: TGCAGTGCTAGAGTGAGTGGGAATCATATCTACGAGCAGTACTTC.